The T cell receptor (beta chain) described here comes from a study of OX40 agonist ivuxolimab in advanced cancers. The overall study: At under 85% male, the cohort had a mean age of approximately 60 years, ranging from about 23 to 79. Study-level points and caveats: Among the least clonally expanded were partial responders at 0.1-3.0 mg/kg.

Patients with autoimmune history or systemic immunosuppression were excluded. The V end was cut by 0 bases, the J end by 12 bases, with 14 bases between. The CDR3 contains 14 residues. Germline CDR1 reads MGHRA; CDR2 reads YSYEKL. TCRdb keeps only in-frame clones here, not all; method: immunoSEQ multiplex PCR. The sample carries 69,000 or so clones, 85% recorded once. As for this clone: Antigen: not known.

The starting material was CD4+ or CD8+ T cells sorted from blood, obtained in a trial of the OX40 agonist ivuxolimab. The receptor was isolated from an adult with an advanced solid tumor such as melanoma, head and neck, liver or kidney cancer. The chain combines TRBV4-1 with TRBJ1-4, with a possible D match to TRBD1 (5 bases). This chain's CDR3 is CASSQDGAAEELFF. The CDR3 DNA sequence: TGCGCCAGCAGCCAAGATGGGGCCGCCGAGGAACTGTTTTTT.